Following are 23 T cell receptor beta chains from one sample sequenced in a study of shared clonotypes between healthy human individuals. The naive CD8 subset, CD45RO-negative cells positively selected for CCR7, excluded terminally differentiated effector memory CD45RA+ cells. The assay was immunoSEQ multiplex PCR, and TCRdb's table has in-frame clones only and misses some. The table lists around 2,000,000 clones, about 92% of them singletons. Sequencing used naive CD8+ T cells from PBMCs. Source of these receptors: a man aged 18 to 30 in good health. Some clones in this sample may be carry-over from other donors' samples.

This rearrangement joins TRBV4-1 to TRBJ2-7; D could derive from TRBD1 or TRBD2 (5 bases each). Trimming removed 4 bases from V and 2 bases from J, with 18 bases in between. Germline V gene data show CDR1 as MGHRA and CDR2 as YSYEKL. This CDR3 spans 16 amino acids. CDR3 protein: CASSPKAGATTYEQYF. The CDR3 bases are TGCGCCAGCAGCCCTAAGGCCGGGGCTACGACCTACGAGCAGTACTTC.

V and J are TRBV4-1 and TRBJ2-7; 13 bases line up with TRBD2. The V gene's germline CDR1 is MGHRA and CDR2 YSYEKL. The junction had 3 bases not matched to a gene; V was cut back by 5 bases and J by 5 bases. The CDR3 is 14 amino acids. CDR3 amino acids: CASSRGLAGDEQYF. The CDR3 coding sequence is TGCGCCAGCAGCAGAGGACTAGCGGGAGACGAGCAGTACTTC.

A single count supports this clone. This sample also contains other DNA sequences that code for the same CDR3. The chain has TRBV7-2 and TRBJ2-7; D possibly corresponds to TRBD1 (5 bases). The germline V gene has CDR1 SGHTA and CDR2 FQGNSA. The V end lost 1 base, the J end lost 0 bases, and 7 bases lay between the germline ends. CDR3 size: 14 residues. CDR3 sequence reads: CASSLGDSSYEQYF. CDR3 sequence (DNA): TGTGCCAGCAGCTTAGGAGACAGCTCCTACGAGCAGTACTTC.

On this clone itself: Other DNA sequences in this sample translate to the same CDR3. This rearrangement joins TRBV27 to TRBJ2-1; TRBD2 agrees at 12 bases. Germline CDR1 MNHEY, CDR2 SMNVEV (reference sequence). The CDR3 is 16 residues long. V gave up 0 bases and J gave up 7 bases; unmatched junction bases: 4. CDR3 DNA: TGTGCCAGCAGTTTATCGGGAGGACTAGCGGGAAATGAGCAGTTCTTC. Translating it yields CASSLSGGLAGNEQFF.

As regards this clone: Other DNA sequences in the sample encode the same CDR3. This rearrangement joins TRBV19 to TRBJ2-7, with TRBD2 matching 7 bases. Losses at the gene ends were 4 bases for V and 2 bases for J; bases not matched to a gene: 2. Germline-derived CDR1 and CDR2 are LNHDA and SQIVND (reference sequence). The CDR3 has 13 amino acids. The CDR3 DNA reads TGTGCCAGTAGTACAAGCGGGGCCTACGAGCAGTACTTC. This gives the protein CASSTSGAYEQYF.

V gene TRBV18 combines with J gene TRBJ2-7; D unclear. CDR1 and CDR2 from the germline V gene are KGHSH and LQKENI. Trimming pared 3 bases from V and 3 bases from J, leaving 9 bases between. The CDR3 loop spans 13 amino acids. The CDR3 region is CASSPPQVYEQYF. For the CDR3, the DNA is TGTGCCAGCTCACCGCCCCAGGTCTACGAGCAGTACTTC.

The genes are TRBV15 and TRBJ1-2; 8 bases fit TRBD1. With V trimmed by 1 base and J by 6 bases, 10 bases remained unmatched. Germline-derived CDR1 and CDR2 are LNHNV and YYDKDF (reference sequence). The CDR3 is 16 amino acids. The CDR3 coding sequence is TGTGCCACCAGCAGAGCGGGGGCCAGGGGGCCTCATGGCTACACCTTC. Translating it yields CATSRAGARGPHGYTF.

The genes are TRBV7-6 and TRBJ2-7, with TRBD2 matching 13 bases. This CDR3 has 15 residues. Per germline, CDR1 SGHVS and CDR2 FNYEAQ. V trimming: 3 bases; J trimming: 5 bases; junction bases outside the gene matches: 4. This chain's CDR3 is CASSFGTSGTNEQYF. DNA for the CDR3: TGTGCCAGCAGCTTCGGGACTAGCGGGACTAACGAGCAGTACTTC.

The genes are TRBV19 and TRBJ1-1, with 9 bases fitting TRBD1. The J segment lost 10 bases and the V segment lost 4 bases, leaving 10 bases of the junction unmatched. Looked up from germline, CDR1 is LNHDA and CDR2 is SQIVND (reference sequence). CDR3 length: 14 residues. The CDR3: CASSTATGGGGAFF. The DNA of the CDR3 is TGTGCCAGTAGTACGGCAACAGGGGGCGGCGGAGCTTTCTTT.

As DNA, the CDR3 is TGTGCCAGCACCACCACCCTAGCGGGATCCTACGAGCAGTACTTC. Protein product: CASTTTLAGSYEQYF. V gene TRBV13 combines with J gene TRBJ2-7; 9 bases line up with TRBD2. The CDR3 runs 15 residues. Germline V gene sequence: CDR1 PRHDT, CDR2 FYEKMQ (reference sequence). Losses at the gene ends were 7 bases for V and 1 base for J; bases not matched to a gene: 8. Looking up the rest from reference TRBV13 and TRBJ2-7 gives the full variable domain: AAGVIQSPRHLIKEKRETATLKCYPIPRHDTVYWYQQGPGQDPQFLISFYEKMQSDKGSIPDRFSAQQFSDYHSELNMSSLELGDSALYFCASTTTLAGSYEQYFGPGTRLTVT.

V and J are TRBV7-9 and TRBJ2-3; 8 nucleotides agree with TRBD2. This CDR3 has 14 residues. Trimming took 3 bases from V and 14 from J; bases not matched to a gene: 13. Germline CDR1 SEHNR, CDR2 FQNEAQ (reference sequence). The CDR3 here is CASSFSGISGTGYF. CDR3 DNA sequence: TGTGCCAGCAGCTTTAGCGGGATTAGCGGCACGGGGTATTTT.

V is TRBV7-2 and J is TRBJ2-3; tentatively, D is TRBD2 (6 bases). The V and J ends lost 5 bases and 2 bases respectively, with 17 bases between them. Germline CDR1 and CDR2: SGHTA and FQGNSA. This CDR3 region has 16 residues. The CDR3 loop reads CASSTRGISATDTQYF. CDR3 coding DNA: TGTGCCAGCAGCACCCGGGGGATCTCCGCCACAGATACGCAGTATTTT. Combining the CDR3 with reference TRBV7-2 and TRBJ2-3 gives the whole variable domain GAGVSQSPSNKVTEKGKDVELRCDPISGHTALYWYRQSLGQGLEFLIYFQGNSAPDKSGLPSDRFSAERTGGSVSTLTIQRTQQEDSAVYLCASSTRGISATDTQYFGPGTRLTVL.

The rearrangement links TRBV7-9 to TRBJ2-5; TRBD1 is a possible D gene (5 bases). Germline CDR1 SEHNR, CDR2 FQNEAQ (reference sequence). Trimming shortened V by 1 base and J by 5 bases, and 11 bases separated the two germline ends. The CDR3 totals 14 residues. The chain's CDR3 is CASSLGGRSETQYF. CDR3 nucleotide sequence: TGTGCCAGCAGCTTAGGGGGCAGGTCGGAGACCCAGTACTTC.

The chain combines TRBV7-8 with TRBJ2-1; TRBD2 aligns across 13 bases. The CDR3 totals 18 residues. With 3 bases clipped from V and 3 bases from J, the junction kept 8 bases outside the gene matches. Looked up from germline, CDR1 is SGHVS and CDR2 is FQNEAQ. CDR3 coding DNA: TGTGCCAGCAGCTTTACGTTAGGACTAGCGGGAGTCTACAATGAGCAGTTCTTC. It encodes CASSFTLGLAGVYNEQFF.

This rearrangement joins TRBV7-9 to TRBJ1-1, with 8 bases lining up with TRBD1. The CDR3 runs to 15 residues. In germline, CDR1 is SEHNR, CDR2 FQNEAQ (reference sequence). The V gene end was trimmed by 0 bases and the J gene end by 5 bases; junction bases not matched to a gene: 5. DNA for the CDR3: TGTGCCAGCAGCTTAGCCCAGGGGGCTTCGACTGAAGCTTTCTTT. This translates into CASSLAQGASTEAFF.

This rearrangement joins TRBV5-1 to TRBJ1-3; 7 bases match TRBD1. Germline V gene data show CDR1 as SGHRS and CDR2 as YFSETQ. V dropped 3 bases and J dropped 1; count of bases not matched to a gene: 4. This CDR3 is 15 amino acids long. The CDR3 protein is CASSSGQTSGNTIYF. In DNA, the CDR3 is TGCGCCAGCAGCTCGGGACAGACGTCTGGAAACACCATATATTTT.

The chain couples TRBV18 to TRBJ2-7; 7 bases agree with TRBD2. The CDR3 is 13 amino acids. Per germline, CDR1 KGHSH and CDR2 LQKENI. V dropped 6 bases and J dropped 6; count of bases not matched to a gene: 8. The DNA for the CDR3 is TGTGCCAGCTCCACACAAAGGGAGGGCGAGCAGTACTTC. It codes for CASSTQREGEQYF.

The CDR3 spells CASSLRSRAGVDEQFF. CDR3 DNA sequence: TGTGCCAGCAGCTTAAGGTCTCGCGCAGGGGTCGATGAGCAGTTCTTC. This sequence joins TRBV7-3 and TRBJ2-1; possibly TRBD1 for D (6 bases). The V and J ends lost 1 base and 8 bases respectively, with 18 bases between them. The germline gives CDR1 SGHTA, CDR2 FQGTGA. This CDR3 has 16 amino acids.

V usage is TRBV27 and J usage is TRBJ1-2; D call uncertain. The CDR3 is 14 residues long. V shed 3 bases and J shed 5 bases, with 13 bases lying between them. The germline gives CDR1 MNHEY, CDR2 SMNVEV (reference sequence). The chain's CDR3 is CASSFFPGRYGYTF. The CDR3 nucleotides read TGTGCCAGCAGTTTTTTCCCGGGCAGATATGGCTACACCTTC.

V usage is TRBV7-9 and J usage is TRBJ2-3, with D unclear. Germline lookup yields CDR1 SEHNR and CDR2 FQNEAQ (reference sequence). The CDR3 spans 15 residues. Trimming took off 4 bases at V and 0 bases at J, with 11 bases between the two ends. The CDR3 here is CASSSVQSSTDTQYF. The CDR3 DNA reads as TGTGCCAGCAGCTCCGTCCAGTCTAGCACAGATACGCAGTATTTT.

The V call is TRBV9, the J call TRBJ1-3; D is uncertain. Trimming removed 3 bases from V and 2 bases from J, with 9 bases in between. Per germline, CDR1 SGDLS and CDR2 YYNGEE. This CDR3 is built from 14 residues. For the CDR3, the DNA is TGTGCCAGCAGCGAAAACTTAGCTGGAAACACCATATATTTT. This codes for CASSENLAGNTIYF.

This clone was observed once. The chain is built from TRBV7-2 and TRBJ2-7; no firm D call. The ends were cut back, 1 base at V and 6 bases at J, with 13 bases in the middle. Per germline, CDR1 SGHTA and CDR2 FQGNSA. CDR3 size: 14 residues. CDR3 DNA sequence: TGTGCCAGCAGCTTAGTCGGACCCGCATTCGAGCAGTACTTC. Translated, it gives CASSLVGPAFEQYF.

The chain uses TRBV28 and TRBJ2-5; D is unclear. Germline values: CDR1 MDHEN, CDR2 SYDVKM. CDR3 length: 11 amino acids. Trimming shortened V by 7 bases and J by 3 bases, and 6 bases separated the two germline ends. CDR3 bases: TGTGCCAGCATTTCCGAAGAGACCCAGTACTTC. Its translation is CASISEETQYF.